These 20 T cell receptor beta chains share one sample of origin, sequenced in a study of blood T cell repertoires in COVID-19. The table came from immunoSEQ multiplex PCR; TCRdb's copy has only in-frame clones and leaves some out. The sample holds about 41,000 clones, roughly 87% seen once. What was sequenced was peripheral blood. The receptors were gathered from a man in his sixties with acute or convalescent COVID-19.

The chain combines TRBV6-5 with TRBJ1-5; D might be TRBD1 (6 bases). Germline V lookup: CDR1 MNHEY, CDR2 SVGAGI. Trimming removed 4 bases at V and 2 bases at J, with 9 bases between. The CDR3 loop spans 14 amino acids. CDR3 sequence: CASSFRQGNQPQHF. CDR3 nucleotide sequence: TGTGCCAGCAGTTTCCGACAGGGCAATCAGCCCCAGCATTTT.

This clone was observed a few times. V is TRBV4-2 and J is TRBJ1-2, with TRBD1 matching over 7 bases. This CDR3 region has 12 residues. Germline V gene lookup returns CDR1 LGHNA and CDR2 YNFKEQ. Trimming cost V 0 bases and J 13 bases; bases outside gene matches: 5. CDR3: CASSQDGQAGTF. CDR3 DNA: TGTGCCAGCAGCCAAGATGGACAGGCTGGCACCTTC.

The genes are TRBV12-3 or TRBV12-4 and TRBJ1-2, with 8 positions matching TRBD1. The CDR3 is 13 residues long. The V gene end was trimmed by 6 bases and the J gene end by 3 bases; junction bases not matched to a gene: 3. Written as DNA, the CDR3 is TGTGCCAGCAGCCCGGACAGGGACTATGGCTACACCTTC. It translates to CASSPDRDYGYTF.

This rearrangement joins TRBV5-6 to TRBJ1-2; TRBD1 agrees at 8 bases. The CDR3 contains 14 residues. Losses at the gene ends were 0 bases for V and 2 bases for J; bases not matched to a gene: 0. Per germline, CDR1 SGHDT and CDR2 YYEEEE. The CDR3 bases are TGTGCCAGCAGCTTGGGGACAGGGAACTATGGCTACACCTTC. Amino acid sequence: CASSLGTGNYGYTF.

This clone was counted only a few times. V usage is TRBV4-3 and J usage is TRBJ1-1; D remains unclear. CDR1 is LGHNA, CDR2 YSLEER, per germline. This CDR3 has 14 amino acids. V was shortened by 1 base and J by 0 bases, with 6 bases between the two germline ends. This chain's CDR3 is CASSQVAMNTEAFF. The CDR3 nucleotides read TGCGCCAGCAGCCAAGTAGCGATGAACACTGAAGCTTTCTTT.

The chain carries TRBV5-1 and TRBJ1-1; D may be TRBD1 (5 bases). CDR3 length: 16 amino acids. Trimming took 1 base from V and 5 from J, leaving 18 bases between them. Germline lookup yields CDR1 SGHRS and CDR2 YFSETQ. Here the CDR3 DNA reads TGCGCCAGCAGCTTGTCCGGACAAGGCGTGGGGACTGAAGCTTTCTTT. Translating gives CASSLSGQGVGTEAFF. The variable domain in full, completed from reference TRBV5-1 and TRBJ1-1, reads KAGVTQTPRYLIKTRGQQVTLSCSPISGHRSVSWYQQTPGQGLQFLFEYFSETQRNKGNFPGRFSGRQFSNSRSEMNVSTLELGDSALYLCASSLSGQGVGTEAFFGQGTRLTVV.

V gene TRBV19 combines with J gene TRBJ1-1; 7 positions agree with TRBD1. From germline, CDR1 is LNHDA and CDR2 SQIVND (reference sequence). The CDR3 totals 15 residues. The trim removed 9 bases at V and 0 bases at J, leaving 10 bases unmatched. The CDR3 bases are TGTGCCAGCAGGGAAGCCGGGACAGTGAACACTGAAGCTTTCTTT. Amino acids: CASREAGTVNTEAFF.

This chain joins TRBV11-2 and TRBJ1-1; 9 bases fit TRBD1. J was trimmed by 4 bases and V by 4 bases; bases with no gene match: 4. The CDR3 runs to 14 residues. The germline gives CDR1 SGHAT, CDR2 FQNNGV. CDR3 sequence (DNA): TGTGCCAGCAGCTGGGACAGGGCTAGCACTGAAGCTTTCTTT. Translation gives CASSWDRASTEAFF.

The chain employs TRBV4-3 and TRBJ2-7, with D perhaps matching TRBD2 (5 bases). Looked up from germline, CDR1 is LGHNA and CDR2 is YSLEER. The V gene lost 0 bases and the J gene lost 2 bases, with 11 bases spanning the gap. The CDR3 has 15 amino acids. DNA for the CDR3: TGCGCCAGCAGCCAAGATTCGCGGGCTACCTACGAGCAGTACTTC. The encoded protein is CASSQDSRATYEQYF.

V gene TRBV19 combines with J gene TRBJ2-5, with TRBD2 matching over 8 bases. The CDR3 loop spans 15 amino acids. Looked up from germline, CDR1 is LNHDA and CDR2 is SQIVND (reference sequence). With 6 bases clipped from V and 5 bases from J, the junction kept 11 bases outside the gene matches. The CDR3 DNA reads as TGTGCCAGTAGGAGGAGAGCGGGGGTTAGGGAGACCCAGTACTTC. It codes for CASRRRAGVRETQYF.

The chain employs TRBV19 and TRBJ1-2; TRBD1 is a possible D gene (6 bases). Germline CDR1 and CDR2: LNHDA and SQIVND (reference sequence). V lost 3 bases, J lost 2 bases, and 13 bases lay in between. This CDR3 comprises 15 residues. The CDR3 DNA reads as TGTGCCAGTAGTATGACCGGACAGCTGAACTATGGCTACACCTTC. It is translated as CASSMTGQLNYGYTF.

The genes are TRBV2 and TRBJ2-1; 11 bases fit TRBD1. Trimming cost V 6 bases and J 6 bases; bases outside gene matches: 7. The CDR3 totals 15 residues. Germline V CDR1 and CDR2: SNHLY, FYNNEI. CDR3: CASRGDRGFGNEQFF. The CDR3, as DNA: TGTGCCAGCAGGGGGGACAGGGGGTTCGGCAATGAGCAGTTCTTC.

This clone has a single count. The V gene is TRBV5-8, the J gene TRBJ1-5, with 8 bases that match TRBD1. Germline CDR1 reads SGHTS; CDR2 reads YDEGEE. V trimming: 5 bases; J trimming: 5 bases; junction bases outside the gene matches: 3. The CDR3 is made up of 13 amino acids. CDR3 DNA sequence: TGTGCCAGCAGAGGACAGGGAGATCAGCCCCAGCATTTT. Translating gives CASRGQGDQPQHF.

The chain is built from TRBV7-9 and TRBJ1-1; 12 bases map to TRBD1. Germline V lookup: CDR1 SEHNR, CDR2 FQNEAQ (reference sequence). The CDR3 is 14 residues long. The V segment lost 10 bases and the J segment 0 bases; nucleotides outside the gene matches: 3. The CDR3 sequence: CATGTGGMNTEAFF. The DNA of the CDR3 is TGTGCCACGGGGACAGGGGGCATGAACACTGAAGCTTTCTTT.

The genes are TRBV2 and TRBJ1-4, with 8 positions matching TRBD1. Germline V gene sequence: CDR1 SNHLY, CDR2 FYNNEI. J was trimmed by 4 bases and V by 7 bases; bases with no gene match: 5. This CDR3 has 14 residues. CDR3 sequence (DNA): TGTGCCAGCATTCTGGACAGGGATAATGAAAAACTGTTTTTT. Protein product: CASILDRDNEKLFF.

The chain carries TRBV24-1 and TRBJ2-7, with D tentatively TRBD2 (5 bases). The CDR3 is 13 residues long. Germline V gives CDR1 KGHDR, CDR2 SFDVKD. Trimming cost V 4 bases and J 8 bases, with 14 bases left between them. DNA of the CDR3: TGTGCCACCAGTGAGGGCAGGCCCGGGAAGCAGTACTTC. Its protein product is CATSEGRPGKQYF.

This chain links TRBV5-4 with TRBJ2-5; 7 bases map to TRBD2. CDR1 is SGHNT and CDR2 is YYREEE in the germline V gene (reference sequence). The CDR3 runs 16 residues. The V segment lost 3 bases and the J segment 4 bases; nucleotides outside the gene matches: 12. DNA of the CDR3: TGTGCCAGCAGCTCCCCGGGACTATCCACAGGAGAGACCCAGTACTTC. Translating it yields CASSSPGLSTGETQYF.

The chain uses TRBV6-5 and TRBJ2-7; the match to TRBD1 covers 8 bases. V was pared by 2 bases and J by 6 bases, with 3 bases of the junction left unmatched. The CDR3 has 13 amino acids. Germline-derived CDR1 and CDR2 are MNHEY and SVGAGI. CDR3 in DNA: TGTGCCAGCAGTTACCCTCAGGGGGCCGAGCAGTACTTC. Encoded protein: CASSYPQGAEQYF.

The chain links TRBV30 to TRBJ2-2; 7 nucleotides match TRBD1. Germline CDR1 is GTSNPN and CDR2 is SVGIG (reference sequence). The CDR3 has 15 residues. Trimming at V came to 1 base and at J to 5 bases, leaving 7 bases not matched to a gene. CDR3 sequence (DNA): TGTGCCTGGAGTGGAAAGGGGGCAAGGACCGGGGAGCTGTTTTTT. Its protein product is CAWSGKGARTGELFF.

The chain couples TRBV12-3 or TRBV12-4 to TRBJ1-2; D ambiguous. V was pared by 3 bases and J by 4 bases, with 9 bases between. The length of the CDR3 is 13 residues. The CDR3 coding sequence is TGTGCCAGCAGTTTGACGGCGGCCTATGGCTACACCTTC. Encoded protein: CASSLTAAYGYTF.